The rows below give T cell receptor beta chains drawn from one sample of a study of cytomegalovirus exposure and HLA in healthy donors. Sequencing was performed with immunoSEQ multiplex PCR; in TCRdb, only in-frame clones are kept and a portion is missing. The table includes about 59,000 clones, 83% detected once. The sequenced sample was PBMCs. These TCRs come from a human donor in good health. Each CDR3 is given with its conserved first and last residue.

J,V,CDR3
TRBJ1-1,TRBV7-6,CASSVTGMNTEAFF
TRBJ2-2,TRBV4-2,CASSQDPSGGYNTGELFF
TRBJ2-1,TRBV5-1,CASSPESRPEQFF
TRBJ2-1,TRBV7-6,CASSFTGLAANEQFF
TRBJ2-7,TRBV9,CASSVTTGDHEQYF
TRBJ2-5,TRBV7-8,CASSLWAPGLPQETQYF
TRBJ2-6,TRBV4-3,CASSQDRGTGANVLTF
TRBJ2-2,TRBV12-1,CASSSNSRVGSGELFF
TRBJ2-5,TRBV27,CASSLSGGALSKTQYF
TRBJ2-1,TRBV14,CAISLTSGVPYNEQFF
TRBJ1-1,TRBV15,CATSRGLGSGDTEAFF
TRBJ2-7,TRBV6-5,CASRLTTGGLEQYF
TRBJ1-4,TRBV7-9,CSSSPDRGMDEKLFF
TRBJ1-2,TRBV7-9,CASSLPHGQGPGYTF
TRBJ1-4,TRBV4-3,CASSRGFPTNEKLFF
TRBJ2-3,TRBV6-1,CASSASPGQGSAGPGRHF
TRBJ2-1,TRBV5-1,CASSLEGSSGYNEQFF
TRBJ2-1,TRBV5-4,CASSLSPGLAGDEQFF
TRBJ2-5,TRBV15,CATSRGGRRETQYF
TRBJ1-1,TRBV4-2,CASSQRLQGTNTEAFF
TRBJ2-7,TRBV28,CASSPIAYEQYF
TRBJ1-5,TRBV19,CASSIPREAQHF
TRBJ1-1,TRBV7-9,CASSLTGVPIWNTEAFF
TRBJ2-3,TRBV5-4,CASSSRQGAIADTQYF
TRBJ2-3,TRBV7-2,CASSLARQGGTDTQYF
TRBJ1-5,TRBV11-2,CASSSGRNQPQHF
TRBJ2-3,TRBV15,CATSRDGRITDTQYF
TRBJ2-7,TRBV5-1,CASSSQTSGLAGGFSYEQYF
TRBJ1-2,TRBV7-2,CASSFDPSGYGYTF
TRBJ1-2,TRBV7-9,CASSPTMSYTF
TRBJ2-5,TRBV7-9,CSSSAFSGAQETQYF
TRBJ2-1,TRBV2,CASSGLAGEQFF
TRBJ2-7,TRBV14,CASSGGEGYEQYF
TRBJ2-7,TRBV6-5,CASSFPGLIESYEQYF
TRBJ2-7,TRBV6-1,CATDQGGGGSYEQYF
TRBJ2-7,TRBV11-2,CASRPGLASYEQYF
TRBJ2-1,TRBV2,CASSVREGSYNEQFF
TRBJ1-5,TRBV7-2,CASSLAFSQPQHF
TRBJ1-4,TRBV4-1,CASSQAWQGNEKLFF
TRBJ2-2,TRBV10-3,CAISEASATGELFF
-,TRBV5-1,CASSAAGTDYEQYF
TRBJ2-7,TRBV4-3,CASSQLVGTASPYEQYF